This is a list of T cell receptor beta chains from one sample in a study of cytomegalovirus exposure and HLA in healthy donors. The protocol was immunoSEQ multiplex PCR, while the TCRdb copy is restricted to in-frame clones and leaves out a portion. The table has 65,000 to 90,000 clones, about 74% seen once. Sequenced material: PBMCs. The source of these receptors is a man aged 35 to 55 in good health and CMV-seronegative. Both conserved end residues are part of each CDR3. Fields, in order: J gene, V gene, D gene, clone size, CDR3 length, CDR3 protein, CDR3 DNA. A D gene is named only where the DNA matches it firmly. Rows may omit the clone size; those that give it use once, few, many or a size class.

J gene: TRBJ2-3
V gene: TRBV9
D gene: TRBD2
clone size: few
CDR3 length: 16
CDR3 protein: CASSVVASGGANTQYF
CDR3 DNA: TGTGCCAGCAGCGTAGTGGCTAGCGGGGGGGCAAATACGCAGTATTTT

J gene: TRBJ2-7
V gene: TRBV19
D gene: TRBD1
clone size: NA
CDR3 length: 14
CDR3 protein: CASSRKQGAHEQYF
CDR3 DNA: TGTGCCAGTAGTCGCAAACAGGGGGCCCACGAGCAGTACTTC

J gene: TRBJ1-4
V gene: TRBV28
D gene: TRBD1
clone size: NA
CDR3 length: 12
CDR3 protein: CATGTVNEKLFF
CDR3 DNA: TGTGCCACGGGGACAGTAAATGAAAAACTGTTTTTT

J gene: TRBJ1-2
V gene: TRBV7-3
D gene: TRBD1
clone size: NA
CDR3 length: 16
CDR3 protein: CASSPAGTGTNYGYTF
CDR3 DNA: TGTGCCAGCAGCCCCGCCGGGACAGGGACCAACTATGGCTACACCTTC

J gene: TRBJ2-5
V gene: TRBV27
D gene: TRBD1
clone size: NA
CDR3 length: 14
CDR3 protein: CASTPGWDRGTQYF
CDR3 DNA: TGTGCCAGCACCCCGGGCTGGGACAGGGGGACCCAGTACTTC

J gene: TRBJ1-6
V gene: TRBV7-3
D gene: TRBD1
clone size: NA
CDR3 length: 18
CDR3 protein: CASSSFSQGSSYNSPLHF
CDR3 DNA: TGTGCCAGCAGCTCCTTCTCACAGGGGAGCTCCTATAATTCACCCCTCCACTTT

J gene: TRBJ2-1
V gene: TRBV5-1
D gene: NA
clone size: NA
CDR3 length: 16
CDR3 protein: CASSLVSDRSYNEQFF
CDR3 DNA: TGCGCCAGCAGCTTGGTGTCGGACAGAAGCTACAATGAGCAGTTCTTC

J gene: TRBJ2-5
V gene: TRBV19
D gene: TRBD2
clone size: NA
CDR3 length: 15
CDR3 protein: CASSIDREGQETQYF
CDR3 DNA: TGTGCCAGTAGTATAGATCGGGAGGGCCAAGAGACCCAGTACTTC

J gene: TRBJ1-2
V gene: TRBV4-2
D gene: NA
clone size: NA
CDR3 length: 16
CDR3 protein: CASSQPGGGGDYGYTF
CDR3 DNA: TGTGCCAGCAGCCAACCCGGGGGAGGGGGAGACTATGGCTACACCTTC

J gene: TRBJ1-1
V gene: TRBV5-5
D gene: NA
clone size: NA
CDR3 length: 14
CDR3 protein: CASSFQGRSTEAFF
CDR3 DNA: TGTGCCAGCAGCTTTCAGGGGCGGAGCACTGAAGCTTTCTTT

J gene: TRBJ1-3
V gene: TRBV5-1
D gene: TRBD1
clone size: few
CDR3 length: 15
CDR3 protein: CASSSDRDRAQTIYF
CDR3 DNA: TGCGCCAGCAGCTCAGACCGGGACAGGGCCCAAACCATATATTTT

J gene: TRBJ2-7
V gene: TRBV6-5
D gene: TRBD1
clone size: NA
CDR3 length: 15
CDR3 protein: CASSYSGTGSYEQYF
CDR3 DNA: TGTGCCAGCAGTTACTCCGGGACAGGGAGCTACGAGCAGTACTTC

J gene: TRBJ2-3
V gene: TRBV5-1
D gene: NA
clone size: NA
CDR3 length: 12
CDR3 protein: CASSSEGYTQYF
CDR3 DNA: TGCGCCAGCAGCTCGGAGGGATATACGCAGTATTTT

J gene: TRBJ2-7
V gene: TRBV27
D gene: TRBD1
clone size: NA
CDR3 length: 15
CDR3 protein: CASSLTGTDSYEQYF
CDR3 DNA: TGTGCCAGCAGTTTAACCGGGACAGACTCCTACGAGCAGTACTTC

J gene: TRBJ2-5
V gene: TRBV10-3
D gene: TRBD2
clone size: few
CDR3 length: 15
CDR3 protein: CATRTSGGAGETQYF
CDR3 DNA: TGTGCCACTCGGACTAGCGGGGGGGCTGGGGAGACCCAGTACTTC

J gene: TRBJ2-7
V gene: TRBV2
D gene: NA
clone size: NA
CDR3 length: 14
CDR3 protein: CASSEISGSYEQYF
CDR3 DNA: TGTGCCAGCAGTGAGATATCGGGCTCCTACGAGCAGTACTTC

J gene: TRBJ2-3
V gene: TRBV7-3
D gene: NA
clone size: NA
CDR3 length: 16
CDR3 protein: CASSLKGVGGTDTQYF
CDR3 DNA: TGTGCCAGCAGCTTGAAGGGGGTCGGGGGGACAGATACGCAGTATTTT

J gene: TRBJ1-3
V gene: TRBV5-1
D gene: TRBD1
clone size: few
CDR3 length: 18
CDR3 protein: CASSPHPGTGGTGNTIYF
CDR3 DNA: TGCGCCAGCAGCCCCCACCCCGGGACAGGGGGGACTGGAAACACCATATATTTT

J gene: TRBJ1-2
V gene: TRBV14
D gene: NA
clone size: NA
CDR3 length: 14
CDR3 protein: CASGSSKSGYGYTF
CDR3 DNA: TGTGCCAGCGGGAGTTCGAAGAGTGGCTATGGCTACACCTTC

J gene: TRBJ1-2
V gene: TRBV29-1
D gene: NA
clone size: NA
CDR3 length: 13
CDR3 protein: CSVVSSANYGYTF
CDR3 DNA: TGCAGCGTTGTATCGTCAGCTAACTATGGCTACACCTTC